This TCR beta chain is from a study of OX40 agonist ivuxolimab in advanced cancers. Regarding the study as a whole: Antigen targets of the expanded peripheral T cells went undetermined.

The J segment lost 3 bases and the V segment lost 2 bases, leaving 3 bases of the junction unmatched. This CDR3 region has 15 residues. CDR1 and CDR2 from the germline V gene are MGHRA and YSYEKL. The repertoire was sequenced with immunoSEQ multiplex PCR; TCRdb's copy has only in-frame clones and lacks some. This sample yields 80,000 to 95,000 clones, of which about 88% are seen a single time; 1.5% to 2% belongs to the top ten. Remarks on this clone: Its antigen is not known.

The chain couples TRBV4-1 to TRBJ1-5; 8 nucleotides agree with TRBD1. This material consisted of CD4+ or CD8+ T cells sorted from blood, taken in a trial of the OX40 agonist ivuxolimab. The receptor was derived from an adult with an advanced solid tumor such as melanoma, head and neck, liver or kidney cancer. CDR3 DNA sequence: TGCGCCAGCAGCCAACTGGGACAGGCCAATCAGCCCCAGCATTTT. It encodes CASSQLGQANQPQHF.